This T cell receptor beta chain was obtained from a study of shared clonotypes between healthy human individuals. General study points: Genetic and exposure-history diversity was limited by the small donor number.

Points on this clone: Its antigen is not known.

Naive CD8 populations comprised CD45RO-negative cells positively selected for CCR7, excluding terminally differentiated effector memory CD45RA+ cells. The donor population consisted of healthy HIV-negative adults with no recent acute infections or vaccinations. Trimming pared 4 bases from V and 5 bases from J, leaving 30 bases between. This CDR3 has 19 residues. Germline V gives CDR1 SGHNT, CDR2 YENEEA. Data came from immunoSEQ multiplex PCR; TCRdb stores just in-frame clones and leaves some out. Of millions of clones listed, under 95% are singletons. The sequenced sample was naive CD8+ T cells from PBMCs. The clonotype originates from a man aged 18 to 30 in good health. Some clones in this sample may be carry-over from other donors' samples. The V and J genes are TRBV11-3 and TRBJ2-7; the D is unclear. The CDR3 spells CASSSTPTPRSCCVHEQYF. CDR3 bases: TGTGCCAGCAGCTCAACCCCTACACCCCGATCGTGTTGCGTCCACGAGCAGTACTTC.